The following is a T cell receptor (beta chain) sequence with its context. The CDR3 runs to 14 residues. Trimming removed 3 bases from V and 2 bases from J, with 11 bases in between. Germline CDR1 reads LNHDA; CDR2 reads SQIVND (reference sequence). This sample was included in a study of blood T cell repertoires in COVID-19. For the study at large: The origin of the acute and convalescent COVID-19 samples was the United States, Italy and Spain. PBMCs, B-cell-depleted T cells, or T cells provided the cDNA or gDNA that made up the material.

Patients of the Seattle cohort, enrolled during active infection, were followed longitudinally. In the original processing: Researchers report that nucleated cell counts were estimated from reference gene primer amplification. The method was immunoSEQ multiplex PCR; TCRdb's version includes in-frame clones alone and lacks a portion of them. V and J calls and clone size follow that table, whereas D and trimming were derived from the DNA. The sample carries tens of thousands of clones, roughly 90% recorded once. This rearrangement joins TRBV19 to TRBJ2-7; no definite D call. Sequenced sample: peripheral blood. The sequence derives from a man aged 55-75 years with COVID-19, enrolled during active disease. The CDR3 nucleotides read TGTGCCAGTAGTATGGCACACGCCCCCTACGAGCAGTACTTC. It yields the protein CASSMAHAPYEQYF.